This record looks at one T cell receptor (beta chain) sequence and its context. Its antigen is undetermined. The sample comes from a study of cytomegalovirus exposure and HLA in healthy donors. Points from the study as a whole: Later analysis revealed greater clonal expansion in HLA-associated TCR beta chains than in equally common others.

V gave up 0 bases and J gave up 2 bases, with 11 bases separating them. This CDR3 has 16 amino acids. Per the germline V gene, CDR1 is LGHNA and CDR2 is YSLEER. The PCR was carried out with 60 Vbeta primers and 13 Jbeta primers. Repertoires were generated with immunoSEQ multiplex PCR, while TCRdb's copy carries only in-frame clones and drops some. The repertoire consists of 95,000 or so clones, with about 86% occurring once and the leading ten covering approximately 4%. The V call is TRBV4-3, the J call TRBJ1-5; weak D call: TRBD1 (5 bases). This receptor was obtained from a woman in her sixties or seventies in good health and CMV-seropositive. Sequencing input: PBMCs. The CDR3 nucleotides are TGCGCCAGCAGCCAAGACGTAATCAGGGGCAATCAGCCCCAGCATTTT. As protein: CASSQDVIRGNQPQHF.